The following is a T cell receptor (beta chain) sequence with its context. This specimen belongs to a study of blood T cell repertoires in COVID-19. Original handling: Reference gene primer amplification in the assay estimated nucleated cell counts. The assay was immunoSEQ multiplex PCR, and TCRdb's table has in-frame clones only and misses some. That table is the source of V, J and clone size, and D and trimming were worked out from the DNA. The data contain roughly 75,000 clones, more than 65% of them singletons. The length of the CDR3 is 11 residues. The ends lost 6 bases at V and 5 bases at J; junction bases unmatched: 1. Per the germline V gene, CDR1 is GTSNPN and CDR2 is SVGIG (reference sequence).

Material: peripheral blood. J is TRBJ1-2 and V is TRBV30; 9 bases map to TRBD1. The receptor comes from a man aged 50-59 years with acute or convalescent COVID-19. CDR3 in DNA: TGTGCCTGTGGGACAGGGTATGGCTACACCTTC. It is translated as CACGTGYGYTF.